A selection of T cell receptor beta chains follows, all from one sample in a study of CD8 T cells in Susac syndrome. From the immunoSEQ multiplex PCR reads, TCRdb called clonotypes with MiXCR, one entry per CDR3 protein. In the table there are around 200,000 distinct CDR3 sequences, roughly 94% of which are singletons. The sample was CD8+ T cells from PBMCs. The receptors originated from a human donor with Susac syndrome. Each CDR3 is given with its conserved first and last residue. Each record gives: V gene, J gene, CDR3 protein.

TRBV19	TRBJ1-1	CASNLRGRAFF
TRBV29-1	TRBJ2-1	CSVGPGTVSYNEQFF
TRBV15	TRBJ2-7	CATSRSGTSDEQYF
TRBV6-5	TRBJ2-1	CASSLRDAYNEQFF
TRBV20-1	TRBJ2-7	CSARVQGFYEQYF
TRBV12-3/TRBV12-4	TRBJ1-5	CASSLDRGPDQPQHF
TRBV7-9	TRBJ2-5	CASSSRQETQYF
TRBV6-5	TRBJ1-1	CASTSGGPAFF
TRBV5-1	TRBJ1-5	CASSLVYLGNQPQHF
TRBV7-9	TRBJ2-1	CASFDDHRGGRNEQFF
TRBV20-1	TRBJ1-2	CSAKAQLIYGYTF
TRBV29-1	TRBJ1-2	CSVRTENNYGYTF
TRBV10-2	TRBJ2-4	CASSDGGKNIQYF
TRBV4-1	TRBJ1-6	CASSQTGGSTNSPLHF
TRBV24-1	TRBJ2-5	CATSDPTAGLETQYF
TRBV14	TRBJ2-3	CASSLRNADTQYF
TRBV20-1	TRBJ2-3	CSASFRLAGGDTQYF
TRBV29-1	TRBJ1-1	CSVHMTGLGGAFF
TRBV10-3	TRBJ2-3	CAISPGLAGGTDTQYF
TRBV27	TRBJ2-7	CASSLRGAGEQYF
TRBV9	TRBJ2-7	CASSVWDRGYEQYF
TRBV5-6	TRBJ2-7	CASSLGQSYEQYF